A selection of T cell receptor beta chains follows, all from one sample in a study of OX40 agonist ivuxolimab in advanced cancers. TCRdb's copy holds only in-frame clones and misses some; the assay was immunoSEQ multiplex PCR. Among tens of thousands of clones listed, 92% were seen once. Sequenced here: CD4+ or CD8+ T cells sorted from blood, sampled in a trial of the OX40 agonist ivuxolimab. The receptor source for this set is an adult with an advanced solid tumor such as melanoma, head and neck, liver or kidney cancer. CDR3s include the opening cysteine and the closing phenylalanine or tryptophan. Fields, in order: V gene, CDR3 length, D gene, clone size, J gene, CDR3 protein, CDR3 DNA. The D gene is left open where the match is weak. Size tells how often a clone was seen (once, few, many) or the class of an expanded clone, and some rows leave it out.

V: TRBV5-4; length: 15; D: .; size: .; J: TRBJ2-3; CDR3: CASTLGAPGTDTQYF; DNA: TGTGCCAGCACTCTCGGGGCCCCCGGCACAGATACGCAGTATTTT
V: TRBV21-1; length: 14; D: .; size: once; J: TRBJ1-1; CDR3: CASSKVGLNTEAFF; DNA: TGTGCCAGCAGCAAAGTGGGTTTGAACACTGAAGCTTTCTTT
V: TRBV13; length: 16; D: TRBD1; size: .; J: TRBJ2-1; CDR3: CASSPLGDRGSNEQFF; DNA: TGTGCCAGCAGCCCACTGGGGGACAGGGGGAGTAATGAGCAGTTCTTC
V: TRBV27; length: 13; D: .; size: .; J: TRBJ1-5; CDR3: CASKPGGNQPQHF; DNA: TGTGCCAGCAAGCCGGGGGGCAATCAGCCCCAGCATTTT
V: TRBV5-1; length: 15; D: .; size: .; J: TRBJ1-1; CDR3: CASSLSGGLNTEAFF; DNA: TGCGCCAGCAGCTTGTCCGGGGGGCTGAACACTGAAGCTTTCTTT
V: TRBV6-5; length: 15; D: TRBD2; size: .; J: TRBJ2-1; CDR3: CATSGTSGGWYEQFF; DNA: TGTGCCACCTCCGGGACTAGCGGGGGGTGGTATGAGCAGTTCTTC
V: TRBV4-3; length: 14; D: TRBD1; size: .; J: TRBJ2-7; CDR3: CASSRVDRDYEQYF; DNA: TGCGCCAGCAGCCGGGTGGACAGGGACTACGAGCAGTACTTC
V: TRBV7-3; length: 12; D: .; size: few; J: TRBJ1-1; CDR3: CASSFPGNKAFF; DNA: TGTGCCAGCAGCTTTCCAGGGAACAAAGCTTTCTTT
V: TRBV6-1; length: 13; D: .; size: .; J: TRBJ1-5; CDR3: CASSWGAHQPQHF; DNA: TGTGCCAGCAGTTGGGGGGCCCACCAGCCCCAGCATTTT
V: TRBV4-3; length: 12; D: TRBD2; size: .; J: TRBJ2-5; CDR3: CASSQGGGTQYF; DNA: TGCGCCAGCAGCCAAGGGGGGGGGACCCAGTACTTC
V: TRBV10-3; length: 15; D: .; size: .; J: TRBJ2-7; CDR3: CAISESGTRAYEQYF; DNA: TGTGCCATCAGTGAGTCGGGGACACGAGCCTACGAGCAGTACTTC
V: TRBV7-7; length: 16; D: TRBD2; size: .; J: TRBJ2-3; CDR3: CASSLEPSGGTDTQYF; DNA: TGTGCTAGCAGCTTAGAGCCTAGCGGGGGCACAGATACGCAGTATTTT
V: TRBV4-1; length: 14; D: .; size: .; J: TRBJ2-1; CDR3: CASSQDITANEQFF; DNA: TGCGCCAGCAGCCAAGATATAACCGCGAATGAGCAGTTCTTC
V: TRBV7-2; length: 13; D: .; size: once; J: TRBJ2-7; CDR3: CASSLSGSYEQYF; DNA: TGTGCCAGCAGCTTATCGGGCTCCTACGAGCAGTACTTC
V: TRBV2; length: 8; D: .; size: .; J: TRBJ2-7; CDR3: CASSENDF; DNA: TGTGCCAGCAGTGAGAACGACTTC
V: TRBV6-1; length: 16; D: .; size: .; J: TRBJ1-5; CDR3: CASSEAWGYSNQPQHF; DNA: TGTGCCAGCAGTGAAGCATGGGGATATAGCAATCAGCCCCAGCATTTT
V: TRBV9; length: 13; D: .; size: .; J: TRBJ2-3; CDR3: CASSGGGQDTQYF; DNA: TGTGCCAGCAGCGGGGGGGGACAAGATACGCAGTATTTT
V: TRBV6-5; length: 15; D: .; size: .; J: TRBJ2-7; CDR3: CASSSPGLGAHEQYF; DNA: TGTGCCAGCAGTTCTCCGGGCCTGGGGGCCCACGAGCAGTACTTC
V: TRBV9; length: 12; D: .; size: .; J: TRBJ1-2; CDR3: CASSTDSYGYTF; DNA: TGTGCCAGCAGCACAGACAGCTATGGCTACACCTTC
V: TRBV7-2; length: 16; D: TRBD2; size: .; J: TRBJ2-1; CDR3: CASSWGLAGRYNEQFF; DNA: TGTGCCAGCAGCTGGGGACTAGCGGGACGTTACAATGAGCAGTTCTTC
V: TRBV9; length: 13; D: .; size: .; J: TRBJ1-1; CDR3: CASSVVATGEAFF; DNA: TGTGCCAGCAGCGTAGTCGCAACTGGGGAAGCTTTCTTT
V: TRBV7-9; length: 14; D: .; size: .; J: TRBJ1-2; CDR3: CASSLAVLPYGYTF; DNA: TGTGCCAGCAGCTTGGCCGTCTTACCTTATGGCTACACCTTC
V: TRBV29-1; length: 13; D: .; size: .; J: TRBJ1-2; CDR3: CSVPTPENYGYTF; DNA: TGCAGCGTCCCTACTCCAGAAAACTATGGCTACACCTTC
V: TRBV4-3; length: 17; D: .; size: .; J: TRBJ1-1; CDR3: CASSRGPGPTEDTEAFF; DNA: TGCGCCAGCAGCCGGGGCCCGGGGCCCACTGAGGACACTGAAGCTTTCTTT